A single sample is the source of the 30 T cell receptor beta chains below, sequenced in a study of a mutant IDH1 vaccine in newly diagnosed glioma (dated by TCRdb to the early 2020s). No antigens are known for them. Libraries were made using the immunoSEQ multiplex PCR assay. In its TCRdb copy, this immuneACCESS table keeps in-frame sequences only and misses some clones. Where compared with another copy, unresolved V genes explain less than half of these, and the others have no known cause. Here the sample has about 48,000 clones; roughly three quarters occur a single time. The top ten clonotypes cover roughly 6.2% of the sample. Taken with the paper, the label for time point translates to: week 35, safety follow-up. Every vaccine dose consisted of 300 ug of a 20-mer mutant IDH1 peptide in Montanide, administered subcutaneously together with topical imiquimod. This specimen was PBMCs, taken from a glioma patient whose treatment included an IDH1 peptide vaccine. The receptors come from a man in his forties with glioma.

This chain links TRBV10-2 with TRBJ2-1, with D tentatively TRBD1 (6 bases). CDR1 and CDR2 (germline): WSHSY, SAAADI. V lost 5 bases and J 5 bases, leaving 7 bases between the germline ends. This CDR3 is built from 12 residues. Here the CDR3 reads CASSQGNNEQFF. The CDR3 coding sequence is TGCGCCAGCAGTCAGGGGAACAATGAGCAGTTCTTC.

The chain links TRBV2 to TRBJ2-1; D not certain. V was clipped by 1 base and J by 11 bases, with 9 bases between them. CDR1 is SNHLY and CDR2 is FYNNEI in the germline V gene. The CDR3 is 12 residues long. In nucleotides, the CDR3 is TGTGCCAGCAGTGAAGGCTTAGCCAAGCAGTTCTTC. This encodes CASSEGLAKQFF.

The chain carries TRBV19 and TRBJ1-5, with unresolved D. The CDR3 runs to 12 residues. Looked up from germline, CDR1 is LNHDA and CDR2 is SQIVND (reference sequence). Trimming took 3 bases from V and 9 from J, leaving 9 bases between them. For the CDR3, the DNA is TGTGCCAGTAGTATCTCGGCAGGGCCCCAGCATTTT. Translating it yields CASSISAGPQHF.

The CDR3 loop reads CASRGRNTGELFF. DNA of the CDR3: TGTGCCAGCAGGGGGAGAAACACCGGGGAGCTGTTTTTT. This chain links TRBV2 with TRBJ2-2; the D gene is possibly TRBD2 (5 bases). The CDR3 length is 13 residues. Germline CDR1 is SNHLY and CDR2 is FYNNEI. V lost 6 bases, J lost 2 bases, and 7 bases lay in between. The full variable domain, its missing parts supplied by reference TRBV2 and TRBJ2-2, is EPEVTQTPSHQVTQMGQEVILRCVPISNHLYFYWYRQILGQKVEFLVSFYNNEISEKSEIFDDQFSVERPDGSNFTLKIRSTKLEDSAMYFCASRGRNTGELFFGEGSRLTVL.

This clone has only a few counts. The gene calls are TRBV4-1 and TRBJ1-1; tentatively, D is TRBD1 (6 bases). The CDR3 is 15 amino acids. From germline, CDR1 is MGHRA and CDR2 YSYEKL. V was cut by 3 bases and J by 1 base, with 12 bases left in between. The CDR3, as DNA: TGCGCCAGCAGCCACGTGACAGGCAGGAACACTGAAGCTTTCTTT. As protein: CASSHVTGRNTEAFF.

The J gene is TRBJ1-4, the V gene TRBV6-9; D gene unclear. This CDR3 contains 15 residues. The germline V and J ends were trimmed by 5 bases and 3 bases, with 13 bases remaining between them. Germline-derived CDR1 and CDR2 are MNHGY and SVAAGI. CDR3 in amino acids: CASSPEGWANEKLFF. The CDR3 bases are TGTGCCAGCAGTCCCGAGGGTTGGGCTAATGAAAAACTGTTTTTT.

The CDR3, as DNA: TGCAGCGTTCCTGGCAGGGAAGCTTTCTTT. Its translation is CSVPGREAFF. The chain employs TRBV29-1 and TRBJ1-1; D unclear. From germline, CDR1 is SQVTM and CDR2 ANQGSEA. Trimming pared 5 bases from V and 8 bases from J, leaving 9 bases between. The CDR3 has 10 residues.

This clone appeared a few times. The chain combines TRBV5-8 with TRBJ1-6, with a possible D match to TRBD1 (5 bases). This CDR3 is 16 amino acids long. V gave up 3 bases and J gave up 9 bases, with 19 bases separating them. The germline V gene encodes CDR1 SGHTS and CDR2 YDEGEE. CDR3 coding DNA: TGTGCCAGCAGCTCCACTGGCCGGGGGATGGGTTCACCCCTCCACTTT. Encoded protein: CASSSTGRGMGSPLHF.

This clone was seen more than once but under ten times. The CDR3 reads CACQPARGVGYTF. For the CDR3, the DNA is TGTGCCTGCCAACCCGCCCGGGGGGTCGGCTACACCTTC. The chain has TRBV30 and TRBJ1-2; D is possibly TRBD1 (5 bases). Germline CDR1 reads GTSNPN; CDR2 reads SVGIG (reference sequence). V was pared by 6 bases and J by 8 bases, with 19 bases between. CDR3 length: 13 amino acids.

The chain employs TRBV2 and TRBJ1-2; 11 bases line up with TRBD1. Germline CDR1 SNHLY, CDR2 FYNNEI. The CDR3 runs to 13 residues. V lost 4 bases, J lost 5 bases, and 0 bases stayed unmatched. In DNA, the CDR3 is TGTGCCAGCAGTGGGGACAGGGGGTATGGCTACACCTTC. Translation gives CASSGDRGYGYTF.

This clone was found a few times. This chain joins TRBV7-9 and TRBJ2-5, with D perhaps TRBD1 (6 bases). V was shortened by 0 bases and J by 2 bases, with 13 bases between the two germline ends. CDR3 length: 16 amino acids. CDR1 and CDR2 (germline): SEHNR, FQNEAQ (reference sequence). The chain's CDR3 is CASSLALGHLQETQYF. The CDR3 nucleotides are TGTGCCAGCAGCTTAGCGTTGGGACACCTTCAAGAGACCCAGTACTTC.

In its sample, this clone was seen a few times. V usage is TRBV13 and J usage is TRBJ2-2, with TRBD1 matching 11 bases. CDR3 length: 16 residues. Germline V gives CDR1 PRHDT, CDR2 FYEKMQ (reference sequence). Unmatched junction bases numbered 8, after V lost 6 bases and J lost 5 bases. As DNA, the CDR3 is TGTGCCAGCAGGAAATGGACAGGGGGCGTTACCGGGGAGCTGTTTTTT. Amino acids: CASRKWTGGVTGELFF.

This chain connects TRBV7-9 to TRBJ1-4; D is possibly TRBD1 (5 bases). V lost 0 bases and J lost 8, with 13 bases in between. This CDR3 has 15 amino acids. CDR1 and CDR2 from the germline V gene are SEHNR and FQNEAQ (reference sequence). This CDR3 is CASSLAAGTGEKLFF. In DNA, the CDR3 is TGTGCCAGCAGCTTAGCAGCGGGGACTGGAGAAAAACTGTTTTTT.

The genes are TRBV11-2 and TRBJ2-7; tentative D call: TRBD1 (7 bases). Trimming shortened V by 5 bases and J by 3 bases, and 17 bases separated the two germline ends. The germline V gene encodes CDR1 SGHAT and CDR2 FQNNGV. This CDR3 comprises 15 residues. This chain's CDR3 is CASSLFPGGGYEQYF. CDR3 nucleotide sequence: TGTGCCAGCAGCCTTTTTCCAGGGGGAGGCTACGAGCAGTACTTC.

The chain employs TRBV2 and TRBJ2-1; 7 positions agree with TRBD1. The junction had 12 bases not matched to a gene; V was cut back by 1 base and J by 12 bases. There are 15 residues in the CDR3. Germline V CDR1 and CDR2: SNHLY, FYNNEI. The CDR3 spells CASSEEAGGRSGQFF. The CDR3 nucleotides read TGTGCCAGCAGTGAAGAGGCAGGGGGTCGATCGGGGCAGTTCTTC. Full variable domain (outside the CDR3, taken from reference TRBV2 and TRBJ2-1): EPEVTQTPSHQVTQMGQEVILRCVPISNHLYFYWYRQILGQKVEFLVSFYNNEISEKSEIFDDQFSVERPDGSNFTLKIRSTKLEDSAMYFCASSEEAGGRSGQFFGPGTRLTVL.

This clone was seen a handful of times. This chain links TRBV5-1 with TRBJ1-1, with TRBD1 as a possible D gene (5 bases). From germline, CDR1 is SGHRS and CDR2 YFSETQ. The CDR3 spans 14 residues. V was clipped by 0 bases and J by 6 bases, with 12 bases between them. In nucleotides, the CDR3 is TGCGCCAGCAGCTTGGGGGCAGGGATGGCTGAAGCTTTCTTT. Its translation: CASSLGAGMAEAFF.

The chain is built from TRBV7-9 and TRBJ1-2; D is perhaps TRBD1 (5 bases). Germline CDR1 SEHNR, CDR2 FQNEAQ (reference sequence). V was trimmed by 5 bases and J by 0 bases, leaving 10 bases between them. This CDR3 comprises 14 residues. The CDR3 loop reads CASSPQGTNYGYTF. Written as DNA, the CDR3 is TGTGCCAGCAGCCCCCAGGGAACTAACTATGGCTACACCTTC.

V is TRBV2 and J is TRBJ2-1, with 8 bases lining up with TRBD2. After removal of 8 bases from V and 9 bases from J, the junction contained 9 bases not matched to a gene. The CDR3 is made up of 13 amino acids. From germline, CDR1 is SNHLY and CDR2 FYNNEI. The CDR3: CASGLASSIEQFF. The DNA of the CDR3 is TGTGCCAGCGGACTAGCATCTTCCATTGAGCAGTTCTTC.

V gene TRBV2 combines with J gene TRBJ1-2; 8 nucleotides agree with TRBD1. Germline values: CDR1 SNHLY, CDR2 FYNNEI. Trimming cost V 6 bases and J 7 bases; bases outside gene matches: 16. This CDR3 is built from 16 residues. The CDR3 coding sequence is TGTGCCAGCAGCGACATTGGCCGGGACAGGATTTTTGGCTACACCTTC. Protein sequence: CASSDIGRDRIFGYTF.

The rearrangement links TRBV6-5 to TRBJ2-3, with D possibly TRBD1 on 5 matching bases. The CDR3 is 13 amino acids. V shed 4 bases and J shed 3 bases, with 8 bases lying between them. Per germline, CDR1 MNHEY and CDR2 SVGAGI. This chain's CDR3 is CASSLGETDTQYF. As DNA, the CDR3 is TGTGCCAGCAGTTTAGGGGAAACAGATACGCAGTATTTT.

The chain is built from TRBV7-6 and TRBJ1-4; D remains ambiguous. CDR1 SGHVS and CDR2 FNYEAQ come from the germline V gene. There are 17 residues in the CDR3. The V end lost 6 bases, the J end lost 7 bases, and 24 bases lay between the germline ends. The CDR3 region has the DNA TGTGCCAGCAGTTCTTACTTGGCGGCAGGATCGAGTGAAAAACTGTTTTTT. It is translated as CASSSYLAAGSSEKLFF. Variable domain in full (rest from reference TRBV7-6 and TRBJ1-4): GAGVSQSPRYKVTKRGQDVALRCDPISGHVSLYWYRQALGQGPEFLTYFNYEAQQDKSGLPNDRFSAERPEGSISTLTIQRTEQRDSAMYRCASSSYLAAGSSEKLFFGSGTQLSVL.

The rearrangement links TRBV5-4 to TRBJ1-4; D remains ambiguous. The V end was cut by 2 bases, the J end by 5 bases, with 10 bases between. The CDR3 covers 14 residues. Germline V gene sequence: CDR1 SGHNT, CDR2 YYREEE (reference sequence). In DNA, the CDR3 is TGTGCCAGCAGCTTCTTCGGCGTCAATGAAAAACTGTTTTTT. This encodes CASSFFGVNEKLFF.

This rearrangement joins TRBV5-6 to TRBJ1-5; a possible D gene is TRBD1 (5 bases). The CDR3 sequence is 15 residues long. Per the germline V gene, CDR1 is SGHDT and CDR2 is YYEEEE. Deletions cut 2 bases from V and 3 bases from J, with 12 bases between. The CDR3 DNA follows: TGTGCCAGCAGCTTCGGGGGTTCTAACAATCAGCCCCAGCATTTT. It codes for CASSFGGSNNQPQHF.

Only a few counts were recorded for this clone. The chain is built from TRBV7-9 and TRBJ2-3, with TRBD2 matching 13 bases. The CDR3 totals 16 residues. Germline V gives CDR1 SEHNR, CDR2 FQNEAQ (reference sequence). V was pared by 5 bases and J by 4 bases, with 6 bases of the junction left unmatched. The CDR3 loop reads CASSIRLAGGSDTQYF. CDR3 nucleotide sequence: TGTGCCAGCAGCATCAGACTAGCGGGGGGTTCAGATACGCAGTATTTT. The variable domain in full, with the rest retrieved from reference TRBV7-9 and TRBJ2-3, is DTGVSQNPRHKITKRGQNVTFRCDPISEHNRLYWYRQTLGQGPEFLTYFQNEAQLEKSRLLSDRFSAERPKGSFSTLEIQRTEQGDSAMYLCASSIRLAGGSDTQYFGPGTRLTVL.

The rearrangement uses TRBV10-3 and TRBJ2-3, with 16 bases fitting TRBD2. V trimming: 9 bases; J trimming: 2 bases; junction bases outside the gene matches: 11. Germline loops: CDR1 ENHRY, CDR2 SYGVKD. CDR3 size: 18 residues. The CDR3 is CAIGGLAGGLGSTDTQYF. The CDR3 region has the DNA TGTGCCATTGGGGGACTAGCGGGGGGGCTTGGGTCCACAGATACGCAGTATTTT.

The chain is built from TRBV9 and TRBJ2-2; either TRBD1 or TRBD2 may supply D (5 bases each). V lost 0 bases to trimming and J lost 7 bases, with 10 bases between them. The germline V gene has CDR1 SGDLS and CDR2 YYNGEE. The CDR3 totals 14 residues. The CDR3 sequence: CASSVVGAGGELFF. The CDR3 DNA reads as TGTGCCAGCAGCGTAGTCGGGGCTGGCGGGGAGCTGTTTTTT.

This chain connects TRBV30 to TRBJ2-5, with 7 bases identical to TRBD2. Germline trimming cut 1 base from V and 4 bases from J; bases unmatched to any gene: 6. In germline, CDR1 is GTSNPN, CDR2 SVGIG (reference sequence). The CDR3 is 14 residues long. Written as DNA, the CDR3 is TGTGCCTGGAGTGCTGCGGGGGTCGGAGAGACCCAGTACTTC. It specifies CAWSAAGVGETQYF.

This clone was found once. The CDR3 protein is CASSLGGSPYGYTF. In DNA form, the CDR3 reads TGTGCCAGCAGCTTGGGGGGCAGCCCCTATGGCTACACCTTC. The genes are TRBV5-4 and TRBJ1-2, with D maybe TRBD1 (5 bases). CDR1 SGHNT and CDR2 YYREEE come from the germline V gene (reference sequence). V gave up 0 bases and J gave up 4 bases, with 10 bases separating them. The CDR3 loop spans 14 amino acids.

V is TRBV6-1 and J is TRBJ2-7, with a tentative D call TRBD2 (5 bases). Germline V gene lookup returns CDR1 MNHNS and CDR2 SASEGT. Trimming cost V 4 bases and J 2 bases, with 15 bases left between them. This CDR3 has 15 residues. For the CDR3, the DNA is TGTGCCAGCAGTGGAACGGACTCGTCGGCCTACGAGCAGTACTTC. This gives the protein CASSGTDSSAYEQYF.

The chain has TRBV5-1 and TRBJ1-6; a weak D match, TRBD1 (5 bases). Trimming removed 0 bases at V and 9 bases at J, with 13 bases between. From germline, CDR1 is SGHRS and CDR2 YFSETQ. The CDR3 is 15 residues long. The CDR3 region is CASSLGPGEGSPLHF. In DNA form, the CDR3 reads TGCGCCAGCAGCTTGGGCCCGGGGGAAGGTTCACCCCTCCACTTT.